Shown below are 27 T cell receptor beta chains from a single sample sequenced in a study of T cell repertoires in cytomegalovirus infection. Which antigens these TCRs recognize remains unknown. Via MiXCR, TCRdb re-called the reads, giving one row per CDR3 protein. This table has approximately 120,000 distinct CDR3 sequences, about 31% appearing once. The sequencing here drew on CD8+ T cells from cultured PBMCs, taken from culture after CMV antigen stimulation. The source of these receptors is a human donor in good health (CMV status not recorded). Some clones in this sample may be carry-over from other donors' samples.

This clonotype has a handful of counts. The chain has TRBV19 and TRBJ2-1, with D unclear. With 1 base removed from V and 7 bases from J, the gap between germline ends came to 14 bases. The CDR3 has 15 residues. Germline V CDR1 and CDR2: LNHDA, SQIVND (reference sequence). The chain's CDR3 is CASSIVPISENEQFF. CDR3 DNA: TGTGCCAGTAGTATAGTCCCCATATCCGAAAATGAGCAGTTCTTC.

V and J are TRBV6-8 and TRBJ2-7, with 9 bases matching TRBD2. Looked up from germline, CDR1 is MNHGY and CDR2 is SAAAGT. CDR3 length: 15 amino acids. Germline trimming cut 0 bases from V and 6 bases from J; bases unmatched to any gene: 6. The CDR3 here is CASSYSAASGVEQYF. CDR3 sequence (DNA): TGTGCCAGCAGTTACTCGGCGGCTAGCGGGGTCGAGCAGTACTTC.

This clonotype is a singleton in its sample. The CDR3 carries no conserved terminal phenylalanine or tryptophan, so it likely arises from a read error. The chain links TRBV7-2 to TRBJ2-1; D perhaps matches TRBD2 (6 bases). The CDR3 runs to 15 residues. Trimming left V 0 bases short and J 4 bases short, with 10 bases between. Germline loops: CDR1 SGHTA, CDR2 FQGNSA. The CDR3 here is CASSLAGGDYNEQFC. The CDR3 region has the DNA TGTGCCAGCAGCTTAGCTGGCGGGGATTACAATGAGCAGTTCTGC.

V gene TRBV6-2 or TRBV6-3 combines with J gene TRBJ1-1, with a tentative D call TRBD1 (5 bases). Trimming stripped 4 bases from V and 0 bases from J, with 12 bases between. The length of the CDR3 is 15 residues. The germline V gene has CDR1 MNHEY and CDR2 SVGEGT. In DNA form, the CDR3 reads TGTGCCAGCAGTTGGCCGGGACCCATGAACACTGAAGCTTTCTTT. This codes for CASSWPGPMNTEAFF.

The rearrangement uses TRBV6-1 and TRBJ2-3; D perhaps matches TRBD2 (5 bases). V was trimmed by 2 bases and J by 0 bases, leaving 12 bases between them. Germline V gene sequence: CDR1 MNHNS, CDR2 SASEGT. The CDR3 is 16 residues long. The CDR3 loop is CASSEFHWTSTDTQYF. In DNA, the CDR3 is TGTGCCAGCAGTGAATTTCACTGGACTAGCACAGATACGCAGTATTTT.

The chain combines TRBV19 with TRBJ2-1; no reliable D call. Germline CDR1 LNHDA, CDR2 SQIVND (reference sequence). Trimming cost V 5 bases and J 3 bases, with 5 bases left between them. CDR3 length equals 12 residues. The CDR3 spells CASSADYNEQFF. CDR3 DNA sequence: TGTGCCAGTAGTGCGGACTACAATGAGCAGTTCTTC.

This chain connects TRBV13 to TRBJ2-7; D possibly matches TRBD1 or TRBD2 (5 bases each). Germline CDR1 is PRHDT and CDR2 is FYEKMQ (reference sequence). V dropped 5 bases and J dropped 5 bases, with 13 bases sitting between them. The CDR3 spans 13 residues. The chain's CDR3 is CASSPQGTHEQYF. The DNA of the CDR3 is TGTGCCAGCAGCCCGCAAGGGACCCACGAGCAGTACTTC.

This clonotype has just one count. V and J are TRBV18 and TRBJ2-2; no clear D. Germline V lookup: CDR1 KGHSH, CDR2 LQKENI. The CDR3 totals 14 residues. The V end was cut by 4 bases, the J end by 3 bases, with 9 bases between. CDR3 sequence: CASSHVTYTGELFF. The CDR3 bases are TGTGCCAGCTCACACGTCACCTACACCGGGGAGCTGTTTTTT.

The rearrangement joins TRBV20-1 to TRBJ2-3, with 8 nucleotides matching TRBD2. Germline-derived CDR1 and CDR2 are DFQATT and SNEGSKA (reference sequence). With V trimmed by 0 bases and J by 3 bases, 8 bases remained unmatched. The length of the CDR3 is 16 residues. The CDR3 DNA is TGCAGTGCTAGAGATCCGGGAGCGGGGGTGACAGATACGCAGTATTTT. Its translation: CSARDPGAGVTDTQYF.

The rearrangement links TRBV2 to TRBJ1-6; D might be TRBD1 (5 bases). The CDR3 has 15 residues. Germline-derived CDR1 and CDR2 are SNHLY and FYNNEI. V lost 7 bases and J lost 10, with 20 bases in between. CDR3 sequence (DNA): TGTGCCAGCAACTCGGACGGCGGCGGGGACTCACCCCTCCACTTT. Encoded protein: CASNSDGGGDSPLHF.

This rearrangement joins TRBV12-3 or TRBV12-4 to TRBJ2-1, with D perhaps assigned TRBD1 or TRBD2 (5 bases each). Trimming took off 6 bases at V and 0 bases at J, with 12 bases between the two ends. The CDR3 length is 15 residues. The CDR3 DNA follows: TGTGCCAGCAGAGTGGGGGTGTACTCCTACAATGAGCAGTTCTTC. It is translated as CASRVGVYSYNEQFF.

CDR3 protein: CASSYVRFTDTQYF. The CDR3 coding sequence is TGTGCCAGCAGTTACGTACGATTCACAGATACGCAGTATTTT. This chain joins TRBV6-2 or TRBV6-3 and TRBJ2-3; D is undetermined. In germline, CDR1 is MNHEY, CDR2 SVGEGT. This CDR3 has 14 residues. The V end lost 2 bases, the J end lost 2 bases, and 8 bases lay between the germline ends.

This clonotype was seen a handful of times. The gene calls are TRBV6-5 and TRBJ1-1; TRBD1 agrees at 7 bases. Trimming cost V 6 bases and J 6 bases; bases outside gene matches: 13. The CDR3 spans 15 residues. Germline V gene lookup returns CDR1 MNHEY and CDR2 SVGAGI. CDR3 bases: TGTGCCAGCAGCCGGACAGGCCTGTGGGACGCTGAAGCTTTCTTT. Amino acid sequence: CASSRTGLWDAEAFF.

This clonotype was observed a handful of times. The chain links TRBV7-8 to TRBJ2-7, with 7 bases matching TRBD2. Germline CDR1 SGHVS, CDR2 FQNEAQ. V was pared by 6 bases and J by 2 bases, with 4 bases of the junction left unmatched. The CDR3 consists of 13 residues. DNA for the CDR3: TGTGCCAGCAGGGCTAGCGGCCCCTACGAGCAGTACTTC. It specifies CASRASGPYEQYF.

This chain uses TRBV6-2 or TRBV6-3 with TRBJ2-6, with D possibly TRBD2 on 7 matching bases. Germline values: CDR1 MNHEY, CDR2 SVGEGT. V gave up 3 bases and J gave up 0 bases, with 12 bases separating them. This CDR3 region has 17 residues. DNA of the CDR3: TGTGCCAGCAGTTATCCGGGGGGCCTCTCTGGGGCCAACGTCCTGACTTTC. Translation: CASSYPGGLSGANVLTF.

In this sample, this clonotype turned up many times. J is TRBJ1-2 and V is TRBV7-2; 9 bases are a match to TRBD1. From germline, CDR1 is SGHTA and CDR2 FQGNSA. The CDR3 runs to 15 residues. The V and J ends lost 2 bases and 6 bases, in that order; junction bases with no gene match: 7. The CDR3 DNA reads as TGTGCCAGCAGCTTAAAACAGGGGGCTGATAATGGCTACACCTTC. This codes for CASSLKQGADNGYTF.

The V call is TRBV5-4, the J call TRBJ2-7; D could derive from TRBD1 or TRBD2 (5 bases each). V lost 3 bases to trimming and J lost 2 bases, with 18 bases between them. The CDR3 covers 16 residues. Germline assignment: CDR1 SGHNT and CDR2 YYREEE (reference sequence). The CDR3 bases are TGTGCCAGCAGCTACTACGGGACCCGTGGCCCCTACGAGCAGTACTTC. It is translated as CASSYYGTRGPYEQYF.

CDR3 loop: CSARGQGTYSNQPQHF. The CDR3 nucleotides read TGCAGTGCTAGAGGGCAGGGGACGTATAGCAATCAGCCCCAGCATTTT. The V call is TRBV20-1, the J call TRBJ1-5; perhaps TRBD1 as D (6 bases). V gave up 1 base and J gave up 0 bases, with 13 bases separating them. This CDR3 contains 16 residues. In germline, CDR1 is DFQATT, CDR2 SNEGSKA (reference sequence).

The CDR3 DNA is TGTGCCAGCAGCTTGGGACGGAAAACTTACGAGCAGTACTTC. Residues: CASSLGRKTYEQYF. The V call is TRBV7-9, the J call TRBJ2-7; D may match TRBD1 or TRBD2 (5 bases each). The CDR3 has 14 residues. Trimming took off 3 bases at V and 4 bases at J, with 13 bases between the two ends. Germline CDR1 SEHNR, CDR2 FQNEAQ (reference sequence).

This clonotype was counted a few times. The chain has TRBV7-2 and TRBJ2-7; tentative D call: TRBD2 (6 bases). The CDR3 has 14 residues. CDR1 is SGHTA, CDR2 FQGNSA, per germline. Trimming removed 1 base at V and 5 bases at J, with 12 bases between. The CDR3 nucleotides read TGTGCCAGCAGCTTAGGACCTAGCGTCGACGAGCAGTACTTC. It yields the protein CASSLGPSVDEQYF.

Points on this clonotype: A clone one base away is much larger, so this may be a read error. The rearrangement uses TRBV19 and TRBJ2-4; 11 positions match TRBD1. CDR1 and CDR2 from the germline V gene are LNHDA and SQIVND (reference sequence). The CDR3 totals 16 residues. Germline trimming cut 7 bases from V and 7 bases from J; bases unmatched to any gene: 12. The CDR3 DNA follows: TGTGCCAGTAATCCGAGGCGGACAGGGGGCAGTAACATTCAGTACTTC. Translation: CASNPRRTGGSNIQYF.

Many counts were recorded for this clonotype. The chain has TRBV12-3 or TRBV12-4 and TRBJ2-7; no definite D call. Trimming shortened V by 6 bases and J by 3 bases, and 12 bases separated the two germline ends. This CDR3 contains 13 residues. CDR3 sequence reads: CASRDDTYYEQYF. For the CDR3, the DNA is TGTGCCAGCAGGGACGACACGTACTACGAGCAGTACTTC.

This chain uses TRBV6-5 with TRBJ2-2; D is ambiguous. The ends were cut back, 2 bases at V and 6 bases at J, with 4 bases in the middle. The CDR3 extends over 12 amino acids. The germline V gene encodes CDR1 MNHEY and CDR2 SVGAGI. The CDR3 nucleotides are TGTGCCAGCAGTTACCGGCCCGGGGAGCTGTTTTTT. Translating gives CASSYRPGELFF.

V usage is TRBV7-6 and J usage is TRBJ2-7; D is perhaps TRBD1 (5 bases). V was pared by 4 bases and J by 3 bases, with 16 bases between. The germline V gene has CDR1 SGHVS and CDR2 FNYEAQ. CDR3 length: 15 residues. This chain's CDR3 is CASSSFRGPLYEQYF. The CDR3 nucleotides are TGTGCCAGCAGCTCGTTTAGGGGCCCCCTCTACGAGCAGTACTTC.

The chain is built from TRBV20-1 and TRBJ2-3; D remains ambiguous. The CDR3 contains 14 residues. Deletions cut 4 bases from V and 1 base from J, with 12 bases between. Germline CDR1 DFQATT, CDR2 SNEGSKA (reference sequence). The CDR3 region is CSATRPPGTDTQYF. As DNA, the CDR3 is TGCAGTGCTACGCGACCGCCGGGCACAGATACGCAGTATTTT.

The CDR3 reads CASSGPTSGGSTDTQYF. CDR3 nucleotides: TGTGCCAGCAGTGGGCCGACTAGCGGGGGGTCCACAGATACGCAGTATTTT. The chain links TRBV2 to TRBJ2-3; 13 bases fit TRBD2. The CDR3 sequence is 17 residues long. Germline CDR1 and CDR2: SNHLY and FYNNEI. Germline trimming cut 4 bases from V and 2 bases from J; bases unmatched to any gene: 6.

This clonotype came up many times. The V and J genes are TRBV15 and TRBJ1-2, with D possibly TRBD1 on 5 matching bases. V lost 6 bases, J lost 6 bases, and 17 bases lay in between. Germline lookup yields CDR1 LNHNV and CDR2 YYDKDF (reference sequence). The CDR3 consists of 14 residues. CDR3 DNA sequence: TGTGCCACCAGTGCGACAGCGGAGGTGGATGGCTACACCTTC. This sequence encodes CATSATAEVDGYTF.